The 18 T cell receptor beta chains reported below all come from one sample, sequenced in a study of blood T cell repertoires in COVID-19. The repertoire was sequenced with immunoSEQ multiplex PCR; TCRdb's copy has only in-frame clones and lacks some. The table records about 400,000 clones, roughly 85% of them present only once. Specimen: peripheral blood. These receptor sequences come from a woman in her 30s with active or convalescent COVID-19.

The chain recombines TRBV5-8 with TRBJ2-2, with TRBD2 matching over 8 bases. This CDR3 spans 15 amino acids. Germline lookup yields CDR1 SGHTS and CDR2 YDEGEE. V shed 4 bases and J 1 base; nucleotides not matched to a gene: 3. CDR3 bases: TGTGCCAGCAGCCGGGGGGGACAGAACACCGGGGAGCTGTTTTTT. It encodes CASSRGGQNTGELFF.

This clone came up once. J is TRBJ1-6 and V is TRBV4-1, with D uncertain. The CDR3 consists of 17 residues. The germline V gene encodes CDR1 MGHRA and CDR2 YSYEKL. V was cut by 1 base and J by 0 bases, with 10 bases left in between. Written as DNA, the CDR3 is TGCGCCAGCAGCCAAGTAGGCGGAAGCTCCTATAATTCACCCCTCCACTTT. Amino acid sequence: CASSQVGGSSYNSPLHF.

The V and J genes are TRBV27 and TRBJ2-7; TRBD2 is a possible D gene (5 bases). CDR3 length equals 14 residues. V was trimmed by 2 bases and J by 6 bases, leaving 14 bases between them. From germline, CDR1 is MNHEY and CDR2 SMNVEV (reference sequence). The CDR3 DNA is TGTGCCAGCAGTTTACGCTTTGAGGGATCCGAGCAGTACTTC. Protein product: CASSLRFEGSEQYF.

This rearrangement joins TRBV5-1 to TRBJ2-7; TRBD2 is a possible D gene (7 bases). This CDR3 is built from 15 residues. The V end was cut by 4 bases, the J end by 3 bases, with 17 bases between. Per germline, CDR1 SGHRS and CDR2 YFSETQ. In DNA form, the CDR3 reads TGCGCCAGCAGCCCAACTAGGGGGAGGGTCTACGAGCAGTACTTC. Protein sequence: CASSPTRGRVYEQYF.

This chain links TRBV7-9 with TRBJ1-1, with D uncertain. The germline V gene has CDR1 SEHNR and CDR2 FQNEAQ (reference sequence). The length of the CDR3 is 12 residues. The germline V and J ends were trimmed by 6 bases and 1 base, with 6 bases remaining between them. CDR3 sequence (DNA): TGTGCCAGCAGACTAGGGAACACTGAAGCTTTCTTT. Translated: CASRLGNTEAFF.

The V and J genes are TRBV5-4 and TRBJ2-7, with D maybe TRBD1 (7 bases). The CDR3 runs to 15 residues. Germline CDR1 reads SGHNT; CDR2 reads YYREEE (reference sequence). V was shortened by 0 bases and J by 0 bases, with 10 bases between the two germline ends. The CDR3 region is CASSLARGVSYEQYF. The CDR3 DNA is TGTGCCAGCAGCTTGGCCAGGGGGGTCTCCTACGAGCAGTACTTC.

This chain joins TRBV6-2 or TRBV6-3 and TRBJ1-1; the D gene is possibly TRBD1 (5 bases). The CDR3 totals 14 residues. From germline, CDR1 is MNHEY and CDR2 SVGEGT. Trimming took off 4 bases at V and 5 bases at J, with 14 bases between the two ends. This CDR3 is CASSSDIVWTEAFF. The CDR3 DNA follows: TGTGCCAGCAGTTCGGACATCGTCTGGACTGAAGCTTTCTTT.

V and J are TRBV6-5 and TRBJ2-1, with 8 bases fitting TRBD2. The trim removed 0 bases at V and 4 bases at J, leaving 5 bases unmatched. This CDR3 has 16 residues. Germline CDR1 MNHEY, CDR2 SVGAGI. Written as DNA, the CDR3 is TGTGCCAGCAGTTACTCGTTCAGCGGGGGATACAATGAGCAGTTCTTC. Encoded protein: CASSYSFSGGYNEQFF.

The chain uses TRBV19 and TRBJ1-2, with D maybe TRBD1 (5 bases). This CDR3 has 13 residues. V gave up 7 bases and J gave up 5 bases, with 14 bases separating them. In germline, CDR1 is LNHDA, CDR2 SQIVND (reference sequence). CDR3 loop: CASTIAGGYGYTF. In nucleotides, the CDR3 is TGTGCCAGTACAATCGCCGGGGGGTATGGCTACACCTTC.

The rearrangement links TRBV6-5 to TRBJ1-2, with D perhaps TRBD1 (5 bases). The CDR3 length is 15 residues. Deletions cut 5 bases from V and 4 bases from J, with 17 bases between. Germline V CDR1 and CDR2: MNHEY, SVGAGI. This chain's CDR3 is CASSNYVGLSYGYTF. The DNA of the CDR3 is TGTGCCAGCAGTAACTACGTGGGGCTATCCTATGGCTACACCTTC.

This chain uses TRBV13 with TRBJ2-3, with D hard to call. CDR1 is PRHDT, CDR2 FYEKMQ, per germline (reference sequence). V gave up 0 bases and J gave up 0 bases, with 19 bases separating them. The CDR3 length is 19 residues. As DNA, the CDR3 is TGTGCCAGCAGCTTAGGCCGATGGCAATTTTTCTCTAGCACAGATACGCAGTATTTT. This codes for CASSLGRWQFFSSTDTQYF.

V is TRBV2 and J is TRBJ1-2, with 9 nucleotides matching TRBD1. The CDR3 covers 14 residues. V trimming: 6 bases; J trimming: 5 bases; junction bases outside the gene matches: 7. Germline V gene data show CDR1 as SNHLY and CDR2 as FYNNEI. The CDR3, as DNA: TGTGCCAGCAGCCCGCCGGGACAGGGATATGGCTACACCTTC. As protein: CASSPPGQGYGYTF.

The rearrangement joins TRBV15 to TRBJ2-2, with D possibly being TRBD1 (5 bases). Germline V gene data show CDR1 as LNHNV and CDR2 as YYDKDF (reference sequence). Trimming left V 2 bases short and J 5 bases short, with 9 bases between. There are 14 residues in the CDR3. The CDR3 loop reads CATSRSKGTGELFF. The DNA for the CDR3 is TGTGCCACCAGCAGAAGTAAGGGGACCGGGGAGCTGTTTTTT.

J is TRBJ2-3 and V is TRBV6-5, with D uncertain. V was clipped by 8 bases and J by 2 bases, with 14 bases between them. Germline V lookup: CDR1 MNHEY, CDR2 SVGAGI. The CDR3 sequence is 14 residues long. CDR3 region: CASEARHPTDTQYF. The CDR3 DNA is TGTGCCAGCGAGGCGCGGCATCCCACAGATACGCAGTATTTT.

This chain links TRBV29-1 with TRBJ2-1, with TRBD2 identical over 11 bases. The germline V gene encodes CDR1 SQVTM and CDR2 ANQGSEA. V was pared by 4 bases and J by 6 bases, with 2 bases of the junction left unmatched. This CDR3 region has 13 residues. CDR3 in amino acids: CSVVAGGPNEQFF. The CDR3 DNA sequence: TGCAGCGTTGTAGCGGGGGGGCCCAATGAGCAGTTCTTC.

The CDR3 DNA follows: TGTGCCAGCAGCCGGACTAGCGACTACAATGAGCAGTTCTTC. Translated, it gives CASSRTSDYNEQFF. The chain links TRBV7-8 to TRBJ2-1; the match to TRBD2 covers 9 bases. From germline, CDR1 is SGHVS and CDR2 FQNEAQ. V shed 5 bases, J shed 3 bases, and the junction held 2 bases outside the gene matches. The CDR3 spans 14 residues.

This clone was seen once. This chain joins TRBV30 and TRBJ2-5; possible D gene TRBD1, 5 bases. This CDR3 comprises 13 residues. The ends were cut back, 1 base at V and 2 bases at J, with 8 bases in the middle. Germline loops: CDR1 GTSNPN, CDR2 SVGIG (reference sequence). CDR3 region: CAWSGSGQETQYF. Written as DNA, the CDR3 is TGTGCCTGGAGTGGGTCAGGGCAAGAGACCCAGTACTTC.

The V call is TRBV6-2 or TRBV6-3, the J call TRBJ2-3, with 15 bases matching TRBD2. Germline loops: CDR1 MNHEY, CDR2 SVGEGT. The J segment lost 6 bases and the V segment lost 6 bases, leaving 10 bases of the junction unmatched. The CDR3 has 17 amino acids. In nucleotides, the CDR3 is TGTGCCAGCAGCCATTGGACTAGCGGGGGGGCATCGGATACGCAGTATTTT. Translation gives CASSHWTSGGASDTQYF.